Listed below are T cell receptor beta chains from one sample, sequenced in a study of T cell responses to AZD1222 COVID-19 vaccine. Libraries were prepared by immunoSEQ multiplex PCR; TCRdb keeps only in-frame clonotypes and omits some of them. The sample shows tens of thousands of clones, 83% of them seen only once. Specimen: peripheral blood, collected on day 0 of AZD1222 vaccination. Receptor source: an adult in good health. Both conserved end residues are part of each CDR3. Fields, in order: V gene, J gene, CDR3 protein.

V gene: TRBV29-1; J gene: TRBJ2-1; CDR3 protein: CSLRTGTGGHNEQFF
V gene: TRBV6-6; J gene: TRBJ2-1; CDR3 protein: CASSSYLDEQFF
V gene: TRBV4-3; J gene: TRBJ1-5; CDR3 protein: CASSRGSNQPQHF
V gene: TRBV7-9; J gene: TRBJ1-5; CDR3 protein: CASSGGQNSNQPQHF
V gene: TRBV18; J gene: TRBJ1-4; CDR3 protein: CASSTGGGEGANEKLFF
V gene: TRBV19; J gene: TRBJ1-6; CDR3 protein: CASRPNQRDNSPLHF
V gene: TRBV5-5; J gene: TRBJ1-1; CDR3 protein: CASSQTAMNTEAFF
V gene: TRBV19; J gene: TRBJ2-4; CDR3 protein: CASSIGEGHMAKNIQYF
V gene: TRBV28; J gene: TRBJ2-1; CDR3 protein: CASSLQREQFF
V gene: TRBV2; J gene: TRBJ1-1; CDR3 protein: CASRGEWGTTEAFF
V gene: TRBV7-9; J gene: TRBJ2-7; CDR3 protein: CASSLEAGLHYEQYF
V gene: TRBV5-1; J gene: TRBJ1-1; CDR3 protein: CASSLRAGMGNTEAFF
V gene: TRBV21-1; J gene: TRBJ1-5; CDR3 protein: CASSKSRAGGKQPQHF
V gene: TRBV7-8; J gene: TRBJ1-5; CDR3 protein: CASSFGTGHSNQPQHF
V gene: TRBV7-9; J gene: TRBJ1-1; CDR3 protein: CASSFGQSGAFF
V gene: TRBV2; J gene: TRBJ2-1; CDR3 protein: CASMPGQGNHEQFF
V gene: TRBV9; J gene: TRBJ1-2; CDR3 protein: CASSPPQGAGYGYTF
V gene: TRBV7-9; J gene: TRBJ1-1; CDR3 protein: CASSSRQGPTEAFF
V gene: TRBV27; J gene: TRBJ1-6; CDR3 protein: CASSLEQGRSPLHF
V gene: TRBV27; J gene: TRBJ2-3; CDR3 protein: CASSPGPGTGADTDTQYF
V gene: TRBV21-1; J gene: TRBJ2-1; CDR3 protein: CAEPGYLGGPSSYNEQFF
V gene: TRBV7-9; J gene: TRBJ2-3; CDR3 protein: CASSLARRGGTDTQYF
V gene: TRBV24-1; J gene: TRBJ2-1; CDR3 protein: CATSGLPSSYNEQFF
V gene: TRBV4-1; J gene: TRBJ2-3; CDR3 protein: CASSQDRDPDTDTQYF
V gene: TRBV3-1/TRBV3-2; J gene: TRBJ1-4; CDR3 protein: CASRGRMGNEKLFF
V gene: TRBV14; J gene: TRBJ2-7; CDR3 protein: CASSQERGLAGIEQYF
V gene: TRBV19; J gene: TRBJ2-1; CDR3 protein: CATDRGGNEQFF
V gene: TRBV19; J gene: TRBJ1-5; CDR3 protein: CASSLEGDRGIGPQHF
V gene: TRBV18; J gene: TRBJ1-5; CDR3 protein: CASSPTTGTGGNQPQHF
V gene: TRBV10-3; J gene: TRBJ1-2; CDR3 protein: CAISESLGGANGYTF
V gene: TRBV4-1; J gene: TRBJ1-4; CDR3 protein: CASSQDYSGGEKLFF
V gene: TRBV19; J gene: TRBJ2-2; CDR3 protein: CASKSRDLISGTGELFF
V gene: TRBV9; J gene: TRBJ2-5; CDR3 protein: CASSEGHRSETQYF
V gene: TRBV19; J gene: TRBJ2-1; CDR3 protein: CASSIQGGGPEQFF
V gene: TRBV6-1; J gene: TRBJ1-1; CDR3 protein: CASSEVLVNTEAFF
V gene: TRBV27; J gene: TRBJ2-7; CDR3 protein: CASSLTSGNYEQYF
V gene: TRBV2; J gene: TRBJ1-6; CDR3 protein: CASSEAQPGQGSPLHF
V gene: TRBV5-1; J gene: TRBJ1-1; CDR3 protein: CATKPGSEKGITEAFF
V gene: TRBV7-2; J gene: TRBJ2-7; CDR3 protein: CASSLLRSGEQYF
V gene: TRBV7-9; J gene: TRBJ2-2; CDR3 protein: CASSLYVNLNTGELFF
V gene: TRBV28; J gene: TRBJ2-2; CDR3 protein: CASRRQGGSGELFF
V gene: TRBV21-1; J gene: TRBJ2-1; CDR3 protein: CASSKGGPNSYNEQFF
V gene: TRBV5-1; J gene: TRBJ2-2; CDR3 protein: CASSLDRTGGTGELFF
V gene: TRBV6-6; J gene: TRBJ2-7; CDR3 protein: CASSYRGQPYEQYF
V gene: TRBV10-2; J gene: TRBJ2-3; CDR3 protein: CAIRRTSDTDTQYF
V gene: TRBV5-6; J gene: TRBJ2-7; CDR3 protein: CASSLGTIQPPEQYF
V gene: TRBV11-2; J gene: TRBJ2-7; CDR3 protein: CASSLSSSGHEQYF
V gene: TRBV10-3; J gene: TRBJ1-4; CDR3 protein: CAISEWDPGHPATNEKLFF
V gene: TRBV28; J gene: TRBJ1-2; CDR3 protein: CASSPIFRTGSYGYTF
V gene: TRBV18; J gene: TRBJ1-1; CDR3 protein: CASSPFQGAGEAFF
V gene: TRBV3-1/TRBV3-2; J gene: TRBJ2-7; CDR3 protein: CASSQVYIKGYEQYF
V gene: TRBV28; J gene: TRBJ1-5; CDR3 protein: CASCPLGVNSNQPQHF
V gene: TRBV11-2; J gene: TRBJ2-1; CDR3 protein: CASSSPRDRGLNEQFF
V gene: TRBV11-2; J gene: TRBJ1-2; CDR3 protein: CASSSTRTPFGYTF
V gene: TRBV2; J gene: TRBJ2-2; CDR3 protein: CASSDSSGTGELFF